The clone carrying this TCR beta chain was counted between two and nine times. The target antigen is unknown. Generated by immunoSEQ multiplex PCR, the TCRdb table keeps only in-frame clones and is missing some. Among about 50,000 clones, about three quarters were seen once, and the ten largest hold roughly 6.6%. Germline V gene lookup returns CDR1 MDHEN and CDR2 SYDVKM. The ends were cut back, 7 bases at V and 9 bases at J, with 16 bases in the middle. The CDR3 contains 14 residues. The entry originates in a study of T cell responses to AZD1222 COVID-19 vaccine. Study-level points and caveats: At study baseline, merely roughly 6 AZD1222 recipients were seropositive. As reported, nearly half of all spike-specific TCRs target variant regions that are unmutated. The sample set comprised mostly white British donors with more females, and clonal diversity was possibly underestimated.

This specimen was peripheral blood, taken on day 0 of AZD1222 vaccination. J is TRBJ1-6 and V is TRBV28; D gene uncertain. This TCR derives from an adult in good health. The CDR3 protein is CASNEYGQSSPLHF. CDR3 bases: TGTGCCAGCAATGAGTACGGCCAAAGTTCACCCCTCCACTTT.